This T cell receptor (beta chain) comes out of a study of cytomegalovirus exposure and HLA in healthy donors (dated by TCRdb to about 2017). In terms of the full investigation: An earlier analysis of several hundred of the donors reported about 250 Gb of sequence data and roughly 100 million unique TCR beta sequences from roughly 180 million T cells. Because of strong linkage in the cohort, five DR-DQ haplotypes were treated as single units for association and clustering. To decide whether each TCR beta V gene segment behaved as functional or pseudogenic, an earlier analysis of some 570 of the donors relied on high-throughput TCR beta sequencing. Typing coverage varied by locus: roughly 620-640 donors for A, B, C, DRB1 and DQB1; 500 to 550 for DQA1; approximately 570 for DPA1; roughly 470 for DPB1. Donor age, sex, ethnicity and CMV serostatus were compiled alongside the repertoire data. Class I and class II HLA loci were covered by the typing at four-digit resolution. Of the 398 genotyped donors, over 65% fell in the genetic ancestry cluster associated with self-reported Caucasian donors. All discovery cohort repertoires had been generated on a single sequencing platform. The study profiled the T cell repertoires of around 700 subjects by immunosequencing and related them to cytomegalovirus serostatus. In addition to the first cohort of 650 to 750 subjects, a separate validation cohort of approximately 130 different subjects was used. Genome-wide SNP genotypes for about 60% of the roughly 670 donors were used in a later genetic analysis, which treated that subset as a discovery cohort. Across around 400 genotyped donors of the cohort, an average of about 240,000 unique TCR beta nucleotide sequences per donor were sequenced, and roughly 20% of those sequences were non-productive. An early release covering roughly 600 HLA-typed donors comprised roughly 300 gigabases of sequencing data and around 86 million unique TCR sequences. The study was designed to test whether signatures of past pathogen exposure could be identified by cataloging public T cell receptors. Rather than using new phenotypic data, the later analysis identified candidate immune exposures from TCR beta sequences and from how often those sequences occurred across donors. High-throughput TCR immunosequencing, statistical association of individual TCRs with disease status, and machine learning were combined to predict cytomegalovirus infection status. To study patterns of TCR occurrence, a later analysis re-analyzed previously published TCR beta repertoires from 500 to 850 donors and added high-resolution HLA genotyping. Overall study outcomes, separate from this receptor: Because HLA typing was unavailable for some donors at each locus, only the typed subset was used in association tests. The earlier analysis of some 540 of the donors excluded seventeen rarely observed V segments, including chromosome 9 orphons, because counts were too low. Roughly uniform sequencing depth across donors was assumed in presence/absence analyses, although this assumption may not hold. In a later analysis, HLA-associated TCR beta chains showed more clonal expansion and lower generation probabilities than non-associated chains that were equally common. Most TCR sequences were seen in very few donors, while some public TCRs were found in many individuals. A later genetic analysis associated a missense DCLRE1C variant with V-gene and J-gene trimming of TCR beta chains, and an independent cohort replicated the association. In a later analysis, several top co-occurrence clusters were reported to appear linked to parvovirus B19, influenza, CMV and Epstein-Barr virus. An earlier analysis of approximately 600 of the donors showed that most TCR beta V segments appeared in productive rearrangements either about 90% or about 30% of the time, which broadly matched IMGT annotations. In vitro tests confirmed that a few of the cytomegalovirus-associated TCR beta chains recognize cytomegalovirus antigens. A cluster of highly shared sequence variants was judged likely to be a technical artifact of the sequencing pipeline. The cohort was sequenced for TCR beta chains only, and without alpha or paired-chain data the features that could be detected were limited. Most CMV-associated TCR beta chains appeared to be HLA-restricted in a later analysis, and the HLA associations seemed to be driven largely by CMV exposure. Correlated functional status among segregating V segments might reflect linkage disequilibrium, but an unknown experimental factor could not be ruled out. The authors suggested that the approach could potentially be generalized to other disease states and immunological phenotypes. In a later genetic analysis, fewer N-insertions in productive TCRs were reported among donors in an Asian-associated ancestry cluster than the 666-donor mean. A total of about 180 TCR beta chains were listed by the study as associated with cytomegalovirus. When HLA alleles, especially DR and DQ, strongly co-occurred, TCR associations were difficult to assign to individual alleles. In both the original and validation cohorts, the classifier was reported to diagnose cytomegalovirus status with high specificity and sensitivity. For the cohort, immune exposure information was limited to CMV serostatus. According to a later analysis, TCR association rates differed among HLA loci, with DRB1 alleles showing the most associated TCRs and HLA-C alleles showing the fewest. Specific HLA alleles were associated with over 15,000 TCR beta sequences at a false discovery rate of 0.05 in a later analysis. A further reported finding was that TCR beta sequences accurately predicted the HLA-A and HLA-B alleles for most subjects in the first cohort.

Library preparation employed the immunoSEQ multiplex PCR assay. For the multiplex PCR, a mixture combining 60 forward primers for TCR Vbeta segments and 13 reverse primers for TCR Jbeta segments was used. The CDR3 region of rearranged TCR beta genes was amplified from genomic DNA with a multiplex PCR assay. The amplified TCR beta libraries were sequenced on the Illumina HiSeq System as 87-base-pair reads. On the study's bioinformatics: A later analysis tallied roughly 76 million unique TCR beta chains across the 666 repertoires, and approximately 9.9 million of those chains were shared by two or more donors. A nearest-neighbor algorithm error-corrected the raw reads and collapsed the reads into unique sequences, merging closely related sequences to remove PCR and sequencing errors. Alignment of CDR3 sequences to IMGT reference sequences was used to assign V, D and J gene segments. Each retained sequence needed at least a six-nucleotide match to both a V gene segment and a J gene segment. Rearrangements were called productive when the CDR3 lacked stop codons and stayed in frame with V and J; all others were non-productive. Following IMGT convention, CDR3 was defined as the stretch from the second conserved V-encoded cysteine up to the conserved J-encoded phenylalanine. Sequences without an unambiguous match to a single V gene segment were excluded from the earlier analysis of about 600 of the donors. An earlier analysis of several hundred of the donors called V segments functional above 56.7% productive rearrangements and segregating when the between-donor standard deviation exceeded 5%. A statistical classification framework was built for diagnosing cytomegalovirus status from the catalog of TCR beta chain sequences. In a later analysis, V and J genes were assigned by comparing TCR nucleotide sequences against IMGT/GENE-DB human TR gene sequences. A later analysis assigned CDR3 sequences and most-parsimonious VDJ recombination scenarios with the TCRdist pipeline. A later analysis defined each TCR beta chain by its CDR3 amino acid sequence plus V-gene family, and excluded reads lacking a unique V-gene family. As a way to deal with suspected cross-contamination and a sequencing artifact, a later analysis dropped 450 to 600 nucleotide sequences that were highly shared and had low generation probability. A later analysis calculated a clonal expansion index for each public chain from normalized within-repertoire ranks of inferred template counts. In a later analysis, generation probabilities were computed using a VDJ recombination model fitted to out-of-frame rearrangements, and the results were checked against IGoR. A later analysis scored TCR-TCR, TCR-HLA and TCR-CMV co-occurrence with hypergeometric tests, applying a repertoire-size bias correction to TCR pairs. A later analysis estimated false discovery rates by permuting HLA or CMV assignments 20 times. In a later analysis, co-occurring TCRs were grouped with DBSCAN, and TCRdist sequence similarity was added when clustering was performed within HLA-allele-positive subsets. Repertoires with fewer than 30,000 or more than 120,000 public chains were left out of co-occurrence clustering, as were five repertoires with anomalous nucleotide sharing. What TCRdb holds here is the immuneACCESS table cut down to in-frame rearrangements. Part of the clones is not present; checked against another copy, under half of the missing clones reflect an unresolved V gene, and the others are unexplained. V and J calls and clone size are given by that table; D and trimming were obtained from the DNA. Across this sample there are about 120,000 clones, with roughly 80% seen only once. Of the sample, 2.5% to 3.5% is held by the ten largest clones.

The cohort comprised 666 healthy bone marrow donors. All cohort members were sampled while nominally healthy, although unrecorded immune exposures were likely present. The donor was CMV seropositive and belonged to the group of 250 to 300 seropositive cohort members. Every donor gave a peripheral blood sample, and the peripheral blood mononuclear cells from that sample were used for TCR beta sequencing. The Qiagen DNeasy Blood Extraction Kit was used to extract genomic DNA from the blood cell samples. A remark on this clone: The clone's antigen remains unknown. There are no base qualities to consult, and no much larger clone falls within one base.

Sequenced sample: PBMCs. The TCR originated in a woman aged 40 to 50 in good health and CMV-seropositive.

The encoded CDR3 is CASSAGDSFTDTQYF. The nucleotide sequence is given as TGTGCCAGCAGCGCAGGGGACAGTTTCACAGATACGCAGTATTTT. The sequence joins TRBV7-9 to TRBJ2-3; TRBD1 aligns with 7 central bases. V trim: 5 bases; J trim: 2 bases; unmatched bases: 7. The germline V gene encodes CDR1 SEHNR and CDR2 FQNEAQ (reference sequence). The CDR3 measures 15 amino acids from cysteine to phenylalanine. CDR3 DNA is the only sequence kept; it has 45 bases, read in frame from the first base.